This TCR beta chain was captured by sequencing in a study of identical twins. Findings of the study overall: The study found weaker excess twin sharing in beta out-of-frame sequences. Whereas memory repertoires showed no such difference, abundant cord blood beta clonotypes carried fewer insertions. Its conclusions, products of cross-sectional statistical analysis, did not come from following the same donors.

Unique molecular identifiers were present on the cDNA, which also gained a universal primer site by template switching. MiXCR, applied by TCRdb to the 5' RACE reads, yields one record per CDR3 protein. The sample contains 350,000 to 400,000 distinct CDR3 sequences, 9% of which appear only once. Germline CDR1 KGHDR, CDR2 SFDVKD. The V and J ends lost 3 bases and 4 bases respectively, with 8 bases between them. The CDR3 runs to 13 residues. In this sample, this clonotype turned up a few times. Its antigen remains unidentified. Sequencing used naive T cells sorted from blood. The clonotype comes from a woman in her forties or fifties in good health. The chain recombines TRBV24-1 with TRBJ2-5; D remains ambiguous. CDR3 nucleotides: TGTGCCACCAGTGATGTTAACGGAGAGACCCAGTACTTC. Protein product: CATSDVNGETQYF.